The TCR beta chain under discussion was sequenced for a study of blood T cell repertoires in COVID-19. Turning to the study itself: Samples came from the United States, Italy and Spain, spanning acute and convalescent COVID-19. T cells, B-cell-depleted T cells, or PBMCs supplied cDNA or gDNA.

Per the authors' pipeline: Quantification of nucleated cells was approximated via reference gene primer amplification. This table comes from immunoSEQ multiplex PCR, and its TCRdb copy is limited to in-frame clones, with some not included. V and J calls plus clone size are reproduced from that table; the DNA served to infer D and trimming. The sample has under 75,000 clones, about 86% seen once; the top ten hold approximately 17%. CDR1 and CDR2 (germline): LGHNA, YSLEER. The CDR3 covers 14 residues. Trimming pared 1 base from V and 6 bases from J, leaving 12 bases between. This clonotype was obtained from a woman at least 80 years old with active COVID-19. The chain couples TRBV4-3 to TRBJ1-1; D possibly corresponds to TRBD1 (5 bases). Material: peripheral blood. Here the CDR3 reads CASSQVAGVAEAFF. The CDR3 DNA sequence: TGCGCCAGCAGCCAAGTGGCGGGGGTGGCTGAAGCTTTCTTT.